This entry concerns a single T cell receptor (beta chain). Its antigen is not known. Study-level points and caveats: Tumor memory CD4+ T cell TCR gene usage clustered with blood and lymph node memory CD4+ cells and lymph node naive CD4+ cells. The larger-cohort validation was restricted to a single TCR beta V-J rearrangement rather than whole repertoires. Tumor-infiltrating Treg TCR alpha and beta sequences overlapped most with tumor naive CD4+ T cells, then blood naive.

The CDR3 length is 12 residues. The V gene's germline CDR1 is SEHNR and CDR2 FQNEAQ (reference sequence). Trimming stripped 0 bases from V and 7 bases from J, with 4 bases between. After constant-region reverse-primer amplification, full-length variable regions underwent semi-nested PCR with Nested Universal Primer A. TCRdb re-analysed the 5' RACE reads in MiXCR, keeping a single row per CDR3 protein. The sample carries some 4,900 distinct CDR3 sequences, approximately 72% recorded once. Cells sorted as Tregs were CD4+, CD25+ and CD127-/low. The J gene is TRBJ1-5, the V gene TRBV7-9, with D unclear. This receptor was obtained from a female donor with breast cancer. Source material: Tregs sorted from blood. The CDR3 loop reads CASSLAGQPQHF. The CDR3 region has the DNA TGTGCCAGCAGCTTAGCTGGCCAGCCCCAGCATTTT.